This TCR beta chain appears in the sequencing data of a study of T cells in Graves' hyperthyroidism and ophthalmopathy. Study conclusions and caveats: Most thyroid-expanded clonotypes above 0.001 were also found in blood.

The investigators amplified TCR beta CDR3 regions from RNA transcripts. The primer set for the first-round RT-PCR of the TCR CDR3 was HTBI. TCRdb re-derived calls from the multiplex PCR reads in MiXCR, one entry per CDR3 protein. Seen here are more than 500,000 distinct CDR3 sequences, 46% observed once, and the top ten hold about two fifths. The diagnoses drew upon clinical symptoms, serum thyroxine and TRAb, thyroid ultrasound and orbital computed tomography. The CDR3 length is 15 residues. Germline-derived CDR1 and CDR2 are MNHEY and SVGEGT. J lost 1 base, V lost 6 bases, and 9 bases had no gene match. This clonotype was detected only a few times. Its antigen is as yet unknown.

The genes are TRBV6-2 or TRBV6-3 and TRBJ2-7, with 7 bases fitting TRBD1. Sequenced sample: peripheral blood or thyroid tissue (not recorded which). The sequence came from an adult woman with Graves' disease, either hyperthyroidism or ophthalmopathy (not recorded which). The CDR3 reads CASSTGTAESYEQYF. The CDR3 coding sequence is TGTGCCAGCAGCACTGGGACAGCCGAATCCTACGAGCAGTACTTC.